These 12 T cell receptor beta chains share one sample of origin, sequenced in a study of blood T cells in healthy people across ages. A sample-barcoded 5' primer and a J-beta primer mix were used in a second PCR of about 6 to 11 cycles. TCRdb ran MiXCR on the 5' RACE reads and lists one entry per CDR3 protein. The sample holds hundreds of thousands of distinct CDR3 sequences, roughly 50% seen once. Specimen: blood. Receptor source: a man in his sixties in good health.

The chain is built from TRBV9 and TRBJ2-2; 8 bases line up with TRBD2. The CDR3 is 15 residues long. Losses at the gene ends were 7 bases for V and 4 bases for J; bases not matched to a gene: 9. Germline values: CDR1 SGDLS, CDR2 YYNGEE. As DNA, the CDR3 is TGTGCCAGCGCTCCCGGGACTAGATCCACCGGGGAGCTGTTTTTT. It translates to CASAPGTRSTGELFF.

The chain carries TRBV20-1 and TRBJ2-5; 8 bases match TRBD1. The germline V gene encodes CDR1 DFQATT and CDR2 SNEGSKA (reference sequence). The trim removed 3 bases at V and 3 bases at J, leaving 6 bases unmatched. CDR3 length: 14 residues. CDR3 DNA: TGCAGTGCTAGTCCCGGGACAGGCGAAGAGACCCAGTACTTC. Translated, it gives CSASPGTGEETQYF.

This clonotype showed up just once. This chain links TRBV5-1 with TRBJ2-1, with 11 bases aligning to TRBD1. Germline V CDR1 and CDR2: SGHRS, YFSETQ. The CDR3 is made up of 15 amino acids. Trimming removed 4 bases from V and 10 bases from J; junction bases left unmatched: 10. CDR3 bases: TGCGCCAGCAGCCCCAGGACAGGGGGCGTGAGCGAGCAGTTCTTC. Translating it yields CASSPRTGGVSEQFF.

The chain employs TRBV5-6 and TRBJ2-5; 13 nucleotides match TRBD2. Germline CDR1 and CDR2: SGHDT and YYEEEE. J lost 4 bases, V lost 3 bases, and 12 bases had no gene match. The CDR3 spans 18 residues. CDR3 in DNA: TGTGCCAGCAGCTCGCCGGGACTAGCGGGGCCCATAGGAGAGACCCAGTACTTC. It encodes CASSSPGLAGPIGETQYF. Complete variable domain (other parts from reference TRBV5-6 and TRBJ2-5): DAGVTQSPTHLIKTRGQQVTLRCSPKSGHDTVSWYQQALGQGPQFIFQYYEEEERQRGNFPDRFSGHQFPNYSSELNVNALLLGDSALYLCASSSPGLAGPIGETQYFGPGTRLLVL.

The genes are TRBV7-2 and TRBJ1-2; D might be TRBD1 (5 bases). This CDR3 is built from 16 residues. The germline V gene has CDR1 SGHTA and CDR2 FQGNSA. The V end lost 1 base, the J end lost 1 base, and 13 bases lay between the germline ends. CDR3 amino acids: CASSLVETANNYGYTF. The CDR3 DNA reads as TGTGCCAGCAGCTTAGTCGAGACAGCGAATAACTATGGCTACACCTTC.

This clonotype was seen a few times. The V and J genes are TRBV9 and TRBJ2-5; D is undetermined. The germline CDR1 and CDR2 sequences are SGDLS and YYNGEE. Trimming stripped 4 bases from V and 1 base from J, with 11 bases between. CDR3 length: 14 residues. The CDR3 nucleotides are TGTGCCAGCAGCCAATACAGTTTCCAAGAGACCCAGTACTTC. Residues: CASSQYSFQETQYF.

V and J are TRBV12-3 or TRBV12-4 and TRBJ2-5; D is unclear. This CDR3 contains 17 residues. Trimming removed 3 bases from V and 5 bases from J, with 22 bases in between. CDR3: CASSFSVTDSEGETQYF. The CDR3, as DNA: TGTGCCAGCAGTTTCTCAGTCACAGACTCAGAAGGGGAGACCCAGTACTTC.

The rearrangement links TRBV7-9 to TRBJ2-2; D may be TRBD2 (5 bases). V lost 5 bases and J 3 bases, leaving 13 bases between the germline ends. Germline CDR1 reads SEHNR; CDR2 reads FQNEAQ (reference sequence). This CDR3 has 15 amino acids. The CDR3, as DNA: TGTGCCAGCAGCCCCCGCCGGGGTGACACCGGGGAGCTGTTTTTT. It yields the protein CASSPRRGDTGELFF.

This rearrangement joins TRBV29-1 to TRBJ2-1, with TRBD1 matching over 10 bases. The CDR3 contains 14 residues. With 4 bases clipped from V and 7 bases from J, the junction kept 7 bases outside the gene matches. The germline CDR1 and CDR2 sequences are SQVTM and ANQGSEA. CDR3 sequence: CSVARQGAQNEQFF. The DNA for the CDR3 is TGCAGCGTTGCAAGACAGGGGGCGCAAAATGAGCAGTTCTTC.

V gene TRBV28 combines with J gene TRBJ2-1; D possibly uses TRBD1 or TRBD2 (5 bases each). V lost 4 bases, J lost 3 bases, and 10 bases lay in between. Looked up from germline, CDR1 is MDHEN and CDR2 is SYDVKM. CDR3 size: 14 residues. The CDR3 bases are TGTGCCAGCAGTTCCGGGACGTTCTACAATGAGCAGTTCTTC. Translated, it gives CASSSGTFYNEQFF.

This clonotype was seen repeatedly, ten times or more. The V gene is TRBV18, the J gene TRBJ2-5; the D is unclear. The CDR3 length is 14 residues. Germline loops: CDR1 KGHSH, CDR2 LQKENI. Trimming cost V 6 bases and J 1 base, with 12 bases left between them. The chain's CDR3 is CASSPRATQETQYF. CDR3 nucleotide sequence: TGTGCCAGCTCGCCAAGGGCTACCCAAGAGACCCAGTACTTC.

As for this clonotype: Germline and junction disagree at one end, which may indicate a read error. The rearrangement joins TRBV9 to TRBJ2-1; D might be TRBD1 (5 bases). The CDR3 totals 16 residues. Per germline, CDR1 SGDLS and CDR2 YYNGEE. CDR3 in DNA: TGTGCCGGCAGTCATGGGGCACCTGGGCCTTACAATGAGCAGTTCTTC. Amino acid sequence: CAGSHGAPGPYNEQFF.